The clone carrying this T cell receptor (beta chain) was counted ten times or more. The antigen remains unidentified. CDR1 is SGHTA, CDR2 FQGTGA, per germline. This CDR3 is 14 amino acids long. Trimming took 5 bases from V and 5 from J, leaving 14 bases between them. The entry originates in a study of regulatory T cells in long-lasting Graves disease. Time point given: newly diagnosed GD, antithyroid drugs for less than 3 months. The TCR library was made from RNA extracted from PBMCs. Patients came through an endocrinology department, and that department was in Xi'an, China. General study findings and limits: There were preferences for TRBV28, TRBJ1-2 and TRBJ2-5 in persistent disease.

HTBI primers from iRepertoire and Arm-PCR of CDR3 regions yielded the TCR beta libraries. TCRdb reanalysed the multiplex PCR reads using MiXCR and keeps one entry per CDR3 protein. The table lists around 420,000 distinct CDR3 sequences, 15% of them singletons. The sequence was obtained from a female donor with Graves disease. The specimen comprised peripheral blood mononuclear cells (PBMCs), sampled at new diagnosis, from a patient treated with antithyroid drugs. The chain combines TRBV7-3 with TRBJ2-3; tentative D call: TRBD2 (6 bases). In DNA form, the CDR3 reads TGTGCCAGCAGCCCGGGGACTTTAGGAGATACGCAGTATTTT. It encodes CASSPGTLGDTQYF.